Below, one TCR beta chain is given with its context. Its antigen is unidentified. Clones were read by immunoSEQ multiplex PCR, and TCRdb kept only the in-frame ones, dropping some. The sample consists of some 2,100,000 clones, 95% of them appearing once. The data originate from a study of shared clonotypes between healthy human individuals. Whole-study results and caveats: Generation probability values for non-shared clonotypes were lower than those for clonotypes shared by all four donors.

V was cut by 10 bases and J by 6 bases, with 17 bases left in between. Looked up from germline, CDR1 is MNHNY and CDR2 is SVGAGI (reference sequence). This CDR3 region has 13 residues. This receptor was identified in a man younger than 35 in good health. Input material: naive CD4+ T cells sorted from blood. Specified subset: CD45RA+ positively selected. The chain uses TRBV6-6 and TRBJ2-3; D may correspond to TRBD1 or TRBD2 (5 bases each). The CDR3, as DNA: TGTGCCACTTCACTAGGGGCAGGGGATACGCAGTATTTT. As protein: CATSLGAGDTQYF.